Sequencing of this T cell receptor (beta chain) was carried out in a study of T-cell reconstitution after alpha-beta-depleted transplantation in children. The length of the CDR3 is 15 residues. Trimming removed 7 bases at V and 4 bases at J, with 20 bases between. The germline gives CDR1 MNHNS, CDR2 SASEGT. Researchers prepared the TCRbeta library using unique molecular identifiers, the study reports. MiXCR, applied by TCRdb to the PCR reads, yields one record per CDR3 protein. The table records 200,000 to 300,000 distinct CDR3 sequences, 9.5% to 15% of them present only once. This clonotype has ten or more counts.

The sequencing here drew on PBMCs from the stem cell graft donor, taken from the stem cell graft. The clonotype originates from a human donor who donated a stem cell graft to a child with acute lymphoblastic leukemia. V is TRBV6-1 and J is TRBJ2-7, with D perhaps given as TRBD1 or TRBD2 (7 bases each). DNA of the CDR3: TGTGCCAGCACCAAAACCAGGGGGGGGGAGTACGAGCAGTACTTC. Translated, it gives CASTKTRGGEYEQYF.